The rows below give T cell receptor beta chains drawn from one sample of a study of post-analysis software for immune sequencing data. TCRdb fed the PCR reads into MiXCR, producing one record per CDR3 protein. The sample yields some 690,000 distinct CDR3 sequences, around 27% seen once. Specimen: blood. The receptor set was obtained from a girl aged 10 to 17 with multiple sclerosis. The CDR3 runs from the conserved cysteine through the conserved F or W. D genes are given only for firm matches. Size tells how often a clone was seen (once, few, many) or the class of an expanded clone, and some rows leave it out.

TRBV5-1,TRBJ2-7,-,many,CASSGGRTQYEQYF,TGCGCCAGCAGCGGAGGACGGACACAGTACGAGCAGTACTTC
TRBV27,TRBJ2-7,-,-,CASSLGTRYEQYF,TGTGCCAGCAGTTTGGGGACCCGCTACGAGCAGTACTTC
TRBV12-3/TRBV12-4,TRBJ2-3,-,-,CASRAGSDAQYF,TGTGCCAGCAGAGCCGGCTCAGATGCGCAGTATTTT
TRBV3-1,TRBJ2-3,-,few,CASSRPSGDTQYF,TGTGCCAGCAGCCGCCCCTCGGGAGATACGCAGTATTTT
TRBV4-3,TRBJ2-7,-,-,CASSQDRTVRVEQYF,TGCGCCAGCAGCCAAGATCGGACAGTACGAGTCGAGCAGTACTTC
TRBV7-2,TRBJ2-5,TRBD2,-,CASSQGRAGVGTQYF,TGTGCCAGCAGCCAGGGACGAGCGGGAGTGGGTACCCAGTACTTC
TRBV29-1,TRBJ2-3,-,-,CSVLDFLTDTQYF,TGCAGCGTTCTAGACTTTCTCACAGATACGCAGTATTTT
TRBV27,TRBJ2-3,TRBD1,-,CASRQGEDTQYF,TGTGCCAGCAGACAGGGGGAGGATACGCAGTATTTT
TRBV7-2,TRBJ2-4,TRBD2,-,CASSLAGAGGLAKNVQYF,TGTGCCAGCAGCTTAGCGGGGGCGGGCGGACTAGCCAAAAACGTTCAGTACTTC
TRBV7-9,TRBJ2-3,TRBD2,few,CASSPRTSGLTDTQYF,TGTGCCAGCAGCCCCCGGACTAGCGGACTCACAGATACGCAGTATTTT
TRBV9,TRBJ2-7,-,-,CASSAETNYNEQYF,TGTGCCAGCAGCGCGGAGACAAATTACAATGAGCAGTACTTC
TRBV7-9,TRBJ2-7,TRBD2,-,CASSLVEREQYEQYF,TGTGCCAGCAGCTTAGTTGAGCGGGAGCAGTATGAGCAGTACTTC
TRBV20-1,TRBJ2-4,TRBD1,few,CSARDMGQGVKNIQYF,TGCAGTGCTAGAGATATGGGACAGGGTGTCAAAAACATTCAGTACTTC
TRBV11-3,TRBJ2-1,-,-,CASSLGEQKYEQFF,TGTGCCAGCAGCTTAGGGGAACAGAAGTATGAGCAGTTCTTC
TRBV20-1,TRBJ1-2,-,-,CSARVVDMGYGYTF,TGCAGTGCTAGAGTGGTGGACATGGGCTATGGCTACACCTTC
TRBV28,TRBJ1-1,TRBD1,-,CASSSLLDRGRGGGTEAFF,TGTGCCAGCAGTTCCCTCCTCGACAGGGGGCGCGGGGGTGGCACTGAAGCTTTCTTT
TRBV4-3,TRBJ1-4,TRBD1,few,CASSQEYNRGIEKLFF,TGCGCCAGCAGCCAAGAATACAACAGGGGGATTGAAAAACTGTTTTTT
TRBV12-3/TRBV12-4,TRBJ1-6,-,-,CASTPGVGSPLHF,TGTGCCAGCACCCCTGGGGTTGGTTCACCCCTCCACTTT
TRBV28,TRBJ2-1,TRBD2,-,CASSSGLTEEQFF,TGTGCCAGCAGTTCGGGACTAACAGAAGAGCAGTTCTTC
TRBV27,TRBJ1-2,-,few,CASRRTREGSGYTF,TGTGCCAGCAGACGTACTAGGGAAGGCTCTGGCTACACCTTC
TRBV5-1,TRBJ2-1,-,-,CASSPGGADNEQFF,TGCGCCAGCAGCCCTGGGGGGGCCGACAATGAGCAGTTCTTC
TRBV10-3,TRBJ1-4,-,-,CAIRGTQDEKLFF,TGTGCCATCAGGGGGACACAGGATGAAAAACTGTTTTTT
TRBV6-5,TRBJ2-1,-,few,CASSYEAVTYNEQFF,TGTGCCAGCAGTTACGAAGCGGTTACCTACAATGAGCAGTTCTTC
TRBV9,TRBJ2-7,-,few,CASSVEGTAIYEQYF,TGTGCCAGCAGCGTAGAGGGGACTGCCATTTACGAGCAGTACTTC
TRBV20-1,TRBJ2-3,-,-,CSAAPLSTDTQYF,TGCAGTGCTGCCCCACTTAGCACAGATACGCAGTATTTT
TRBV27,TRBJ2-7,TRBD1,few,CATMGTGTGYEQYF,TGTGCCACCATGGGGACAGGGACTGGATACGAGCAGTACTTC
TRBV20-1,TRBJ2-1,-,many,CSARDGKRQSSYNEQFF,TGCAGTGCTAGAGATGGGAAGCGCCAGAGCTCCTACAATGAGCAGTTCTTC
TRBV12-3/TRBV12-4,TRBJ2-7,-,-,CASSPPRSGYNEQYF,TGTGCCAGCAGCCCCCCTAGATCGGGCTACAATGAGCAGTACTTC
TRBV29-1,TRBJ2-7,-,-,CSGGPGVYEQYF,TGCAGCGGCGGGCCGGGGGTGTACGAGCAGTACTTC
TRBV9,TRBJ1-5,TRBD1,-,CASSEGQGPRQPQHF,TGTGCCAGCAGTGAGGGACAGGGTCCACGTCAGCCCCAGCATTTT
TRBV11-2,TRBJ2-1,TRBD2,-,CASSFIRTRFNEQFF,TGTGCCAGCAGCTTTATCAGGACTAGGTTCAATGAGCAGTTCTTC
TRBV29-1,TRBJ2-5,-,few,CSVGYGVQETQYF,TGCAGCGTTGGTTATGGTGTCCAAGAGACCCAGTACTTC
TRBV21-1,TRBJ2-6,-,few,CASSKGGDPTAAGANVLTF,TGTGCCAGCAGCAAAGGTGGGGACCCGACCGCCGCTGGGGCCAACGTCCTGACTTTC
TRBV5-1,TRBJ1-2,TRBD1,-,CASSPGDRVGYGYTF,TGCGCCAGCAGCCCGGGGGACAGGGTGGGCTATGGCTACACCTTC
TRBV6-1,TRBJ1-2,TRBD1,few,CASSRDRGWMDGYTF,TGTGCCAGCAGCCGGGACAGGGGGTGGATGGATGGCTACACCTTC
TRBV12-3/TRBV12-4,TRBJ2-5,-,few,CASSTGLRETQYF,TGTGCCAGCAGTACGGGACTCCGGGAGACCCAGTACTTC
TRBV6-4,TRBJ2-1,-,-,CASSDSYGSSYNEQFF,TGTGCCAGCAGTGACTCGTACGGGAGCTCCTACAATGAGCAGTTCTTC
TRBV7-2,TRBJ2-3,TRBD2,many,CASSLTSGSTDTQYF,TGTGCCAGCAGCCTAACTAGCGGAAGCACAGATACGCAGTATTTT
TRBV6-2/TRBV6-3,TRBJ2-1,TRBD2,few,CASSYSVPSGAKYNEQFF,TGTGCCAGCAGTTACTCGGTTCCTAGCGGGGCGAAATACAATGAGCAGTTCTTC
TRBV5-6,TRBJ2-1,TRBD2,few,CASTLRREYINEQFF,TGTGCCAGCACCCTCCGGCGGGAGTATATAAATGAGCAGTTCTTC